Here is one TCR beta chain with its context. The specificity of this receptor is unknown. No much larger clone exists at a distance of one base, and base qualities are not known. Donors were about 36 systemically healthy Caucasian individuals from Russia aged roughly 6 to 95 years. Approximately 9.7 milliliters of peripheral blood were drawn from each donor into EDTA-treated Vacutainer tubes. Ficoll-Paque density-gradient centrifugation was used to isolate PBMCs, with at least 6.5 million per sample. Trizol reagent was used to extract total RNA from PBMCs, with at least 5.5 micrograms per sample. Naive CD45RAhigh/CD27high T cell percentages were measured by flow cytometry on a PBMC aliquot from every donor. Preparation of the library involved 5' RACE. Sequencing was performed on an Illumina HiSeq 2500. A second roughly 6 to 11 cycle PCR used a sample-barcoded 5' primer and a J-beta primer mix. A template-switch 5' adaptor carrying 12 random nucleotides introduced a unique molecular identifier onto each TCR beta cDNA molecule. Each sample yielded at least 3 million CDR3-containing paired-end reads. First-strand cDNA synthesis was performed from all RNA using the Mint cDNA synthesis kit, with priming by a TRBC-specific oligonucleotide. Following uracil-DNA glycosylase treatment, all cDNA underwent a first 18-cycle PCR with the universal primers M1SS and BC2_uni_R. As for the original processing: For normalization, 1 million high-quality reads were randomly selected from each sample, with every read carrying a distinct molecular identifier. Instead of being binned into consensus sequences, reads that shared molecular identifiers were thrown out. CDR3 identification, clonotype clustering and error correction used MiTCR with a Q25 quality threshold and the strictest error-elimination algorithm. A nonparametric unseen species model with Euler transformation was used to estimate lower-bound total TCR beta diversity. In-frame beta chains were kept once TCRdb had trimmed the public reads at Q25 with fastp and called clones with MiXCR. All rows with the same CDR3 protein become a single entry with the most common DNA and genes. TCRdb's processing, not the authors' own work, is the source of the V and J calls. For this sample the table gives hundreds of thousands of distinct CDR3 sequences, of which around two fifths were detected only once. Clones ranked in the top ten supply roughly 18% of the sample.

This record belongs to a study of blood T cells in healthy people across ages (dated by TCRdb to between 2015 and 2017). As for the study more broadly: Template switching captured roughly one uniquely barcoded TCR beta cDNA molecule per two T cells in model experiments. Age-related changes in TCR beta repertoire diversity were measured in the study by deep sequencing normalized with unique cDNA molecular identifiers. To avoid experimental bias, donors of different ages were spread randomly across the sequencing lanes. The donors were divided into four age groups: young (average about 15 years), middle-aged (about 40), aged (approximately 64) and long-lived (about 84). Using the same blood draw, the study looked at two additional independent replicas of 1 million unique cDNA reads for two donors, one aged 18 to 30 and the other aged 80 or older. Results and caveats for the whole study, not just this receptor: A strong correlation was found between observed TCR beta diversity and the percentage of naive T cells measured by flow cytometry. Observed TCR beta diversity per million T cells fell roughly linearly with age, and a significant reduction was already apparent by age around 40. Compared with the aged group, the long-lived group had more naive CD4+ T cells, fewer expanded clones and increased TCR diversity, a pattern suggesting age selection. Estimates of total diversity from one million sequenced T cells were regarded as lower bounds and underestimates. Because the CMV infection status of the donors was unknown, age-related changes in expanded clonotypes may potentially have been confounded. Conclusive comparison of naive and antigen-experienced compartments was prevented by the profiling of bulk unsorted PBMCs.

The germline V gene (reference sequence) sets CDR1 to MNHEY and CDR2 to SMNVEV. The CDR3 goes from the cysteine to the phenylalanine over 16 residues. Just CDR3 DNA is preserved here, 48 bases in frame from base 1. V loses 1 base, J loses 1 base, and the germline ends lie 13 bases apart. The sequence derives from a man aged 60 to 75 in good health. The rearrangement joined TRBV27 to TRBJ2-5; perhaps TRBD1 is the D gene, with 6 bases matching. Sequenced input: blood. The CDR3 is CASSLYTAGAQETQYF. The bases are TGTGCCAGCAGTTTATACACCGCAGGGGCCCAAGAGACCCAGTACTTC.